A selection of T cell receptor beta chains follows, all from one sample in a study of shared clonotypes between healthy human individuals. TCRdb's table, derived via immunoSEQ multiplex PCR, lists solely in-frame clones and lacks some. The sample has a few million clones, 85% to 95% seen once. Specimen: naive CD4+ T cells sorted from blood. All receptors come from a man between 18 and 35 years old in good health. Each CDR3 is given with its conserved first and last residue. D genes are given only for firm matches. Clone sizes are given selectively: once, few, many, or a class where the clone is expanded.

D gene,clone size,V gene,J gene,CDR3 DNA,CDR3 protein
NA,NA,TRBV5-1,TRBJ2-3,TGCGCCAGCAGCTTTGGCTCGAGGGTAGATACGCAGTATTTT,CASSFGSRVDTQYF
NA,NA,TRBV27,TRBJ1-2,TGTGCCAGCAGTTACCGACAGGCTTATGGCTACACCTTC,CASSYRQAYGYTF
NA,NA,TRBV6-1,TRBJ2-5,TGTGCCAGCAGTGAGAGGGGTGCCCTAGGAGAGACCCAGTACTTC,CASSERGALGETQYF
NA,NA,TRBV5-1,TRBJ1-3,TGCGCCAGCAGCCGAACCAGAACAGGGACCCTCTCTGGAAACACCATATATTTT,CASSRTRTGTLSGNTIYF
NA,NA,TRBV5-1,TRBJ2-5,TGCGCCAGCAGTCTTGGAGGGGGCGCAGAGACCCAGTACTTC,CASSLGGGAETQYF
NA,NA,TRBV28,TRBJ2-1,TGTGCCAGCACTACCTACGGGCAGGAAGGGGGGCAGTTCTTC,CASTTYGQEGGQFF
TRBD1,NA,TRBV6-1,TRBJ1-1,TGTGCCAGCAGTGAATCAGGGGGCAGGTCCACTGAAGCTTTCTTT,CASSESGGRSTEAFF
TRBD1,NA,TRBV7-9,TRBJ1-5,TGTGCCAGCCGGCCCGGGACAGACAATCAGCCCCAGCATTTT,CASRPGTDNQPQHF
NA,NA,TRBV5-6,TRBJ2-1,TGTGCCAGCAGCTCCCTTCTAGCAGCGACCTACAATGAGCAGTTCTTC,CASSSLLAATYNEQFF
TRBD2,NA,TRBV27,TRBJ2-7,TGTGCCAGCAGCCCGAGACTAGCGGGGGTCTACGAGCAGTACTTC,CASSPRLAGVYEQYF
TRBD1,NA,TRBV5-1,TRBJ2-3,TGCGCCAGCAGTCGACAGGGGTTAAGCACAGATACGCAGTATTTT,CASSRQGLSTDTQYF
NA,NA,TRBV19,TRBJ1-5,TGTGCCAGTAGTCCCGAACTCAATCAGCCCCAGCATTTT,CASSPELNQPQHF
NA,few,TRBV2,TRBJ1-1,TGTGCCAGCAGACAGGCACCACACACTGAAGCTTTCTTT,CASRQAPHTEAFF
NA,NA,TRBV23-1,TRBJ2-5,TGCGCCAGCAGCAGACGGTTCCAAGAGACCCAGTACTTC,CASSRRFQETQYF
NA,NA,TRBV5-5,TRBJ2-2,TGTGCCAGCAGCTTGGCACAGAACACCGGGGAGCTGTTTTTT,CASSLAQNTGELFF
NA,NA,TRBV30,TRBJ1-6,TGTGCCTGGAGTGTACAAAGGACAAGCTCCTATAATTCACCCCTCCACTTT,CAWSVQRTSSYNSPLHF
NA,NA,TRBV27,TRBJ2-7,TGTGCCAGCAGCCTCTGGGACCCCTACGAGCAGTACTTC,CASSLWDPYEQYF
NA,NA,TRBV5-6,TRBJ1-4,TGTGCCAGCAGCTGGCGGGACGGAAATGAAAAACTGTTTTTT,CASSWRDGNEKLFF
NA,NA,TRBV2,TRBJ1-1,TGTGCCACCCCCCCTGCGGACCGTCCTATGAACACTGAAGCTTTCTTT,CATPPADRPMNTEAFF
NA,NA,TRBV28,TRBJ1-1,TGTGCCAGCAGTCTGCCGACAGCCATGAACACTGAAGCTTTCTTT,CASSLPTAMNTEAFF
TRBD1,NA,TRBV5-4,TRBJ1-5,TGTGCCAGCAGCTTGACAGGGGGCGCAAGCAATCAGCCCCAGCATTTT,CASSLTGGASNQPQHF
NA,NA,TRBV11-2,TRBJ2-1,TGTGCCAGCAGCCTGTCCCCTGAAGGGAGTGATGAGCAGTTCTTC,CASSLSPEGSDEQFF
TRBD1,once,TRBV7-9,TRBJ2-7,TGTGCCAGCAGTCCAGACGGACAGGGAACCTACGAGCAGTACTTC,CASSPDGQGTYEQYF
NA,few,TRBV7-2,TRBJ1-1,TGTGCCAGCAGCTTAGTCTGGGGGGCGCAGACCGTGGACACTGAAGCTTTCTTT,CASSLVWGAQTVDTEAFF
TRBD2,once,TRBV27,TRBJ2-1,TGTGCCAGCAGTTTTCGACTAGCGGGGACCTTATACAATGAGCAGTTCTTC,CASSFRLAGTLYNEQFF
NA,NA,TRBV4-3,TRBJ1-2,TGCGCCAGCAGCCAAGAGAAGACGGGGCAGAGCTATGGCTACACCTTC,CASSQEKTGQSYGYTF
NA,NA,TRBV5-6,TRBJ2-5,TGTGCCAGCAGCCCCCCGGTTGGGGTAGAGACCCAGTACTTC,CASSPPVGVETQYF
NA,NA,TRBV18,TRBJ2-6,TGTGCCAGCTCACCGGGGCCTCTCTCTGGGGCCAACGTCCTGACTTTC,CASSPGPLSGANVLTF
NA,NA,TRBV11-3,TRBJ1-1,TGTGCCAGCAGCTCCGTGACGGGAGGGAGGGCTTTCTTT,CASSSVTGGRAFF
NA,NA,TRBV7-2,TRBJ2-2,TGTGCCAGCAGGCCTACAGGGTCCGGGGAGCTGTTTTTT,CASRPTGSGELFF
TRBD1,once,TRBV9,TRBJ1-4,TGTGCCAGCAGCGTTCAGAGTCGGCCGGGACAGAGGGCTAATGAAAAACTGTTTTTT,CASSVQSRPGQRANEKLFF
NA,NA,TRBV7-9,TRBJ2-1,TGTGCCAGCAGCCTAGGGGCGGGCCGCTCCTACAATGAGCAGTTCTTC,CASSLGAGRSYNEQFF
NA,NA,TRBV13,TRBJ1-1,TGTGCCAGCAGCTTAGGCACCTTCAGGGACACTGAAGCTTTCTTT,CASSLGTFRDTEAFF
NA,NA,TRBV15,TRBJ2-5,TGTGCCACCAGCTTACCGGGCCTCCAAGAGACCCAGTACTTC,CATSLPGLQETQYF
TRBD1,once,TRBV6-5,TRBJ2-5,TGTGCCAGCAGTAGGGACAGGGTCCCTCAAGAGACCCAGTACTTC,CASSRDRVPQETQYF
TRBD2,NA,TRBV4-1,TRBJ2-1,TGCGCCAGCAGCCAAGAGGCCGGGGGGGCCATTGAGCAGTTCTTC,CASSQEAGGAIEQFF
NA,NA,TRBV6-5,TRBJ1-1,TGTGCCAGCCCGCCGGCCGGGGAAGCTGAAGCTTTCTTT,CASPPAGEAEAFF
TRBD2,NA,TRBV7-2,TRBJ2-7,TGTGCCAGCAGCTTAGAAGCGGGAGAAGTATACGAGCAGTACTTC,CASSLEAGEVYEQYF
TRBD1,NA,TRBV19,TRBJ2-1,TGTGCCAGTAGTATAGGACAGGGGGCCTACAATGAGCAGTTCTTC,CASSIGQGAYNEQFF
NA,NA,TRBV19,TRBJ1-2,TGTGCCAGTAGTATCTCGCCGTGGGTGGATGGCTACACCTTC,CASSISPWVDGYTF
TRBD1,NA,TRBV5-4,TRBJ2-7,TGTGCCAGCAGCTCAGGACAGGGGTTCTACGAGCAGTACTTC,CASSSGQGFYEQYF
NA,NA,TRBV10-1,TRBJ2-2,TGCGCCAGCAGCGATCCGGCACGGACGAACACCGGGGAGCTGTTTTTT,CASSDPARTNTGELFF
NA,NA,TRBV5-1,TRBJ2-3,TGCGCCAGCAGCTTCTCAGGGTCAGATACGCAGTATTTT,CASSFSGSDTQYF
NA,NA,TRBV10-3,TRBJ2-1,TGTGCCATCGCGACCGTGACCGGGCCAAATTACAATGAGCAGTTCTTC,CAIATVTGPNYNEQFF
TRBD2,NA,TRBV5-4,TRBJ2-2,TGTGCCAGCAGCTTGGAAGCGGGGCGCAACACCGGGGAGCTGTTTTTT,CASSLEAGRNTGELFF
NA,NA,TRBV4-1,TRBJ2-5,TGCGCCAGCAGCCCATGGACGCAAGGAGAGACCCAGTACTTC,CASSPWTQGETQYF
TRBD1,NA,TRBV7-9,TRBJ1-4,TGTGCCAGTACCCTACAGGGGAGCGTCGGTGAAAAACTGTTTTTT,CASTLQGSVGEKLFF
NA,NA,TRBV5-6,TRBJ1-5,TGTGCCAGCAGCTCGACAGCGAATCAGCCCCAGCATTTT,CASSSTANQPQHF
NA,NA,TRBV21-1,TRBJ2-5,TGTGCCAGCAGCCCATCCCTCCAGACCCAGTACTTC,CASSPSLQTQYF
NA,once,TRBV7-2,TRBJ1-1,TGTGCCAGCAGCTTATCCCACACTGAAGCTTTCTTT,CASSLSHTEAFF
NA,NA,TRBV27,TRBJ1-6,TGTGCCAGCAGTCCAAACCCGGGAACCCTCCACTTT,CASSPNPGTLHF
NA,NA,TRBV18,TRBJ1-2,TGTGCCAGCTCTGGTGGGACACAGTATGGCTACACCTTC,CASSGGTQYGYTF
NA,few,TRBV25-1,TRBJ1-1,TGTGCCAGCAGGAAGGCCACTGAAGCTTTCTTT,CASRKATEAFF
TRBD2,NA,TRBV6-1,TRBJ2-3,TGTGCCAGCAGTGCCAAGACTAGCGGGAGTTCAGATACGCAGTATTTT,CASSAKTSGSSDTQYF
NA,NA,TRBV5-6,TRBJ1-2,TGTGCCAGCAGCTTGAGCGACAGGAGCATATGGATTTATGGCTACACCTTC,CASSLSDRSIWIYGYTF
TRBD1,once,TRBV27,TRBJ2-1,TGTGCCAGCAGTTTCTATATGGGAGGACAGGGGTGGAATGAGCAGTTCTTC,CASSFYMGGQGWNEQFF
TRBD2,NA,TRBV5-1,TRBJ2-1,TGCGCCAGCAGCGGATCTAGCGGGATCTACAATGAGCAGTTCTTC,CASSGSSGIYNEQFF